Many counts were recorded for the clone carrying this T cell receptor beta chain. The antigen remains unidentified. These data are taken from a study of glioma-infiltrating T cells. Study-wide results and limits: Above-expected tissue-blood divergence occurred in all gliomas, most in low-grade ones.

Using RNA template, CDR3s of TCR alpha and beta were amplified with iRepertoire arm-PCR. TCRdb independently ran MiXCR on the multiplex PCR reads; one entry per CDR3 protein. This sample has over 80,000 distinct CDR3 sequences, with around 40% found just once. V was trimmed by 11 bases and J by 5 bases, leaving 16 bases between them. CDR3 length: 13 residues. In germline, CDR1 is LNHDA, CDR2 SQIVND (reference sequence). The V and J genes are TRBV19 and TRBJ1-5; D gene unclear. This clonotype was obtained from a human donor with low-grade glioma or glioblastoma, undergoing nonglioma brain surgery, or in good health (not recorded which). The sequenced sample consisted of glioma tissue, nonneoplastic brain tissue, or PBMCs (not recorded which). CDR3 sequence: CASSGVVDQPQHF. The DNA for the CDR3 is TGTGCCTCAAGCGGTGTGGTGGATCAGCCCCAGCATTTT. The full variable domain, in which reference TRBV19 and TRBJ1-5 provide the parts outside the CDR3, is DGGITQSPKYLFRKEGQNVTLSCEQNLNHDAMYWYRQDPGQGLRLIYYSQIVNDFQKGDIAEGYSVSREKKESFPLTVTSAQKNPTAFYLCASSGVVDQPQHFGDGTRLSIL.